Presented here are 24 T cell receptor beta chains from one specimen sequenced in a study of T cells in Graves' hyperthyroidism and ophthalmopathy. TCR beta CDR3 regions were amplified from RNA. Initially, a first-round RT-PCR of the TCR CDR3 employed the HTBI primer set. MiXCR was run by TCRdb on the multiplex PCR reads, yielding one entry per CDR3 protein. The sample carries roughly 840,000 distinct CDR3 sequences, roughly 40% recorded once. Sequencing was done on a sample of blood. The receptor set was obtained from a man between 18 and 29 years old with Graves' hyperthyroidism.

This chain uses TRBV25-1 with TRBJ2-7, with TRBD2 matching 14 bases. There are 14 residues in the CDR3. With V trimmed by 8 bases and J by 5 bases, 5 bases remained unmatched. Per the germline V gene, CDR1 is MGHDK and CDR2 is SYGVNS. Here the CDR3 DNA reads TGTGCCAGCCGACTAGCGGGGGGGTTCGACGAGCAGTACTTC. This codes for CASRLAGGFDEQYF.

The sample holds many counts of this clonotype. The chain has TRBV2 and TRBJ1-1; D is possibly TRBD1 (6 bases). CDR3 length: 13 amino acids. CDR1 SNHLY and CDR2 FYNNEI come from the germline V gene. Trimming removed 8 bases from V and 3 bases from J, with 13 bases in between. The DNA of the CDR3 is TGTGCCAGCGGTCCAACAGGGTACACTGAAGCTTTCTTT. Protein: CASGPTGYTEAFF.

The chain joins TRBV7-8 to TRBJ1-4; no definite D call. The V gene's germline CDR1 is SGHVS and CDR2 FQNEAQ. CDR3 length: 15 residues. V gave up 5 bases and J gave up 1 base, with 11 bases separating them. CDR3 sequence: CASSPVSETNEKLFF. The CDR3 nucleotides are TGTGCCAGCAGCCCAGTGTCGGAAACTAATGAAAAACTGTTTTTT.

Details on this clonotype: At one boundary the junction diverges from the germline segment, which might be a read error. CDR3 sequence reads: CASSPGQGAGSNQPRHF. Written as DNA, the CDR3 is TGTGCCAGCAGCCCCGGACAGGGGGCAGGAAGCAATCAGCCCCGGCATTTT. The chain employs TRBV11-2 and TRBJ1-5, with 11 bases lining up with TRBD1. Germline CDR1 is SGHAT and CDR2 is FQNNGV. The CDR3 spans 17 residues.

Ten or more counts support this clonotype. The J gene is TRBJ2-7, the V gene TRBV7-9, with no clear D. This CDR3 comprises 11 residues. Germline CDR1 is SEHNR and CDR2 is FQNEAQ (reference sequence). The V gene lost 8 bases and the J gene lost 4 bases, with 9 bases spanning the gap. CDR3 sequence reads: CASFSGYEQYF. DNA for the CDR3: TGTGCCAGCTTCTCTGGGTACGAGCAGTACTTC.

Worth noting for this clonotype: The junction departs from germline at one end; a sequencing error may be responsible. The rearrangement uses TRBV14 and TRBJ1-1; D gene uncertain. The CDR3 has 15 amino acids. CDR1 SGHDN and CDR2 FVKESK come from the germline V gene. The CDR3 DNA follows: TGTGCCAGCAGCCAAGATGGAGCAGTCAGTTTTGAAGCTTTATTT. Residues: CASSQDGAVSFEALF.

Note on this clonotype: One junction end does not reproduce the germline sequence, and a read error may be involved. The J gene is TRBJ1-4, the V gene TRBV10-3; D might be TRBD1 (5 bases). Germline V lookup: CDR1 ENHRY, CDR2 SYGVKD. CDR3 length: 14 residues. CDR3 coding DNA: TGTGCCAGCAGTTTAGTTGCAGGGCATGAAAAACTGTTTTTT. Residues: CASSLVAGHEKLFF.

This clonotype was counted only a few times. At one boundary the junction diverges from the germline segment, which might be a read error. The V and J genes are TRBV10-3 and TRBJ1-3; D is ambiguous. This CDR3 comprises 14 residues. Germline CDR1 reads ENHRY; CDR2 reads SYGVKD. As DNA, the CDR3 is TGTGCCAGCAGTGAGCAAGCTCCCAGAAACACCATATATTTT. It specifies CASSEQAPRNTIYF.

The chain carries TRBV29-1 and TRBJ1-1, with D unresolved. CDR1 is SQVTM, CDR2 ANQGSEA, per germline. Trimming removed 7 bases from V and 2 bases from J, with 8 bases in between. The CDR3 sequence is 11 residues long. DNA for the CDR3: TGCAGCGGGCAGCCAAACACTGAAGCTTTCTTT. The encoded protein is CSGQPNTEAFF.

This clonotype was detected once. CDR3 region: CASSIAAPGTGSVANSPLHF. In nucleotides, the CDR3 is TGTGCCAGTAGTATAGCCGCCCCCGGGACAGGGAGTGTCGCAAATTCACCCCTCCACTTT. V gene TRBV19 combines with J gene TRBJ1-6; the match to TRBD1 covers 9 bases. V shed 1 base and J 7 bases; nucleotides not matched to a gene: 17. This CDR3 region has 20 residues. Germline CDR1 is LNHDA and CDR2 is SQIVND (reference sequence).

The chain uses TRBV11-2 and TRBJ1-6; 11 positions match TRBD1. The V gene's germline CDR1 is SGHAT and CDR2 FQNNGV. J gave up 10 bases and V 0 bases, and 2 bases lay outside the gene matches. The CDR3 sequence is 15 residues long. This chain's CDR3 is CASSLDGTGGSPLHF. DNA of the CDR3: TGTGCCAGCAGCTTAGATGGGACAGGGGGGTCACCCCTCCACTTT.

The V call is TRBV2, the J call TRBJ2-5; 10 positions agree with TRBD2. The germline CDR1 and CDR2 sequences are SNHLY and FYNNEI. The ends lost 2 bases at V and 1 base at J; junction bases unmatched: 4. The CDR3 runs 16 residues. In nucleotides, the CDR3 is TGTGCCAGCAGTGAATACGCTAGCGGGGGCCAAGAGACCCAGTACTTC. The encoded protein is CASSEYASGGQETQYF. Full variable domain (rest looked up from reference TRBV2 and TRBJ2-5): EPEVTQTPSHQVTQMGQEVILRCVPISNHLYFYWYRQILGQKVEFLVSFYNNEISEKSEIFDDQFSVERPDGSNFTLKIRSTKLEDSAMYFCASSEYASGGQETQYFGPGTRLLVL.

At least ten counts were recorded for this clonotype. The V and J genes are TRBV29-1 and TRBJ1-1; D is unresolved. The CDR3 sequence is 15 residues long. The germline CDR1 and CDR2 sequences are SQVTM and ANQGSEA. V was shortened by 0 bases and J by 1 base, with 12 bases between the two germline ends. CDR3 protein: CSVEDPQEPNTEAFF. The CDR3 nucleotides are TGCAGCGTTGAAGATCCTCAGGAGCCGAACACTGAAGCTTTCTTT.

The table lists this clonotype with many counts. This chain uses TRBV10-3 with TRBJ2-5; D may be TRBD1 (5 bases). Germline assignment: CDR1 ENHRY and CDR2 SYGVKD. Trimming removed 2 bases from V and 1 base from J, with 11 bases in between. The CDR3 has 15 residues. The CDR3 reads CAISENLGAQETQYF. In DNA, the CDR3 is TGTGCCATCAGTGAGAATCTAGGGGCCCAAGAGACCCAGTACTTC.

This clonotype was picked up many times. The rearrangement joins TRBV20-1 to TRBJ1-6; maybe TRBD1 (6 bases). Trimming took off 2 bases at V and 7 bases at J, with 12 bases between the two ends. The CDR3 is 14 residues long. CDR1 and CDR2 (germline): DFQATT, SNEGSKA (reference sequence). The CDR3 DNA sequence: TGCAGTGCTAGAACAGGGTTGAGCAATTCACCCCTCCACTTT. This sequence encodes CSARTGLSNSPLHF.

The chain uses TRBV9 and TRBJ2-2; perhaps TRBD2 as D (6 bases). CDR1 is SGDLS and CDR2 is YYNGEE in the germline V gene. V was clipped by 6 bases and J by 6 bases, with 9 bases between them. The CDR3 consists of 12 residues. CDR3 loop: CASNSGAGELFF. The DNA of the CDR3 is TGTGCCAGCAACTCGGGGGCCGGGGAGCTGTTTTTT.

V usage is TRBV29-1 and J usage is TRBJ2-7; the match to TRBD2 covers 10 bases. V gave up 5 bases and J gave up 6 bases; unmatched junction bases: 19. Germline V CDR1 and CDR2: SQVTM, ANQGSEA. The CDR3 is made up of 17 amino acids. CDR3 nucleotide sequence: TGCAGCGTTCGCGCCGGGACTAGCGAGACCTACGGGCCCGAGCAGTACTTC. Encoded protein: CSVRAGTSETYGPEQYF.

The CDR3 region is CASSKEYSNQPQHF. Here the CDR3 DNA reads TGTGCCAGCAGTAAGGAGTATAGCAATCAGCCCCAGCATTTT. V usage is TRBV2 and J usage is TRBJ1-5; D ambiguous. Germline CDR1 and CDR2: SNHLY and FYNNEI. This CDR3 has 14 amino acids. V lost 5 bases to trimming and J lost 0 bases, with 8 bases between them. Full variable domain (rest looked up from reference TRBV2 and TRBJ1-5): EPEVTQTPSHQVTQMGQEVILRCVPISNHLYFYWYRQILGQKVEFLVSFYNNEISEKSEIFDDQFSVERPDGSNFTLKIRSTKLEDSAMYFCASSKEYSNQPQHFGDGTRLSIL.

As for this clonotype: This may be a read error: a much more frequent sequence differs by one nucleotide. The chain joins TRBV20-1 to TRBJ2-5; perhaps TRBD2 as D (6 bases). The CDR3 consists of 12 residues. The V and J ends lost 3 bases and 7 bases respectively, with 12 bases between them. Germline lookup yields CDR1 DFQATT and CDR2 SNEGSKA (reference sequence). CDR3 DNA: TGCAGTGCTAGTGAGGGCGGGGCGACCCAGTACTTC. Its translation: CSASEGGATQYF.

The chain has TRBV7-9 and TRBJ1-1, with D perhaps matching TRBD1 (6 bases). V was shortened by 3 bases and J by 8 bases, with 13 bases between the two germline ends. CDR1 SEHNR and CDR2 FQNEAQ come from the germline V gene (reference sequence). The CDR3 has 13 residues. The CDR3 bases are TGTGCCAGCAGCTTCCCACGAGGGGGGGAAGCTTTCTTT. This gives the protein CASSFPRGGEAFF.

Concerning this clonotype: The junction does not match germline at one end; this may be a read error. This chain connects TRBV7-7 to TRBJ2-7; 7 nucleotides line up with TRBD2. The length of the CDR3 is 15 residues. CDR1 is SSHAT, CDR2 FNYEAQ, per germline (reference sequence). CDR3 nucleotides: TGTGCTAGCAGCCCTTATTGGAGCGGGAACTACGAGCAGTACTTC. This translates into CASSPYWSGNYEQYF.

V usage is TRBV7-9 and J usage is TRBJ1-1; 9 positions match TRBD1. V lost 4 bases to trimming and J lost 2 bases; unmatched junction nucleotides: 5. This CDR3 spans 15 amino acids. Germline V gene lookup returns CDR1 SEHNR and CDR2 FQNEAQ (reference sequence). CDR3 DNA sequence: TGTGCCAGCAGCTACGAGGGACAGGGCAACACTGAAGCTTTCTTT. Its protein product is CASSYEGQGNTEAFF.

This clonotype has a handful of counts. The chain combines TRBV7-2 with TRBJ1-1; D is unresolved. Trimming removed 8 bases from V and 5 bases from J, with 18 bases in between. CDR1 and CDR2 from the germline V gene are SGHTA and FQGNSA. The CDR3 is 14 residues long. CDR3 region: CASDERALGTEAFF. Here the CDR3 DNA reads TGTGCCAGCGACGAACGGGCCCTGGGAACTGAAGCTTTCTTT. Full variable domain (missing parts from reference TRBV7-2 and TRBJ1-1): GAGVSQSPSNKVTEKGKDVELRCDPISGHTALYWYRQSLGQGLEFLIYFQGNSAPDKSGLPSDRFSAERTGGSVSTLTIQRTQQEDSAVYLCASDERALGTEAFFGQGTRLTVV.

The V and J genes are TRBV11-1 and TRBJ1-4; 7 positions match TRBD1. V lost 6 bases, J lost 0 bases, and 4 bases stayed unmatched. Germline V gene lookup returns CDR1 SGHAT and CDR2 FQDESV (reference sequence). The CDR3 loop spans 15 amino acids. Here the CDR3 reads CASRRGTATNEKLFF. In nucleotides, the CDR3 is TGTGCCAGCAGAAGAGGGACAGCAACTAATGAAAAACTGTTTTTT. Complete variable domain (other parts from reference TRBV11-1 and TRBJ1-4): EAEVAQSPRYKITEKSQAVAFWCDPISGHATLYWYRQILGQGPELLVQFQDESVVDDSQLPKDRFSAERLKGVDSTLKIQPAELGDSAMYLCASRRGTATNEKLFFGSGTQLSVL.